Reported below is one TCR beta chain. The data derive from a study of blood T cell repertoires in COVID-19. Turning to the study itself: The origin of the acute and convalescent COVID-19 samples was the United States, Italy and Spain. T cells, B-cell-depleted T cells, or PBMCs supplied cDNA or gDNA.

The CDR3 is made up of 15 amino acids. V shed 3 bases, J shed 9 bases, and the junction held 8 bases outside the gene matches. Per germline, CDR1 MNHEY and CDR2 SMNVEV (reference sequence). The assay was immunoSEQ multiplex PCR, and TCRdb's table has in-frame clones only and misses some. The sample gives over 400,000 clones, 80% to 90% of which show up once; 6.5% to 9.5% is in the top ten. The rearrangement joins TRBV27 to TRBJ1-6; 7 bases align to TRBD1. This receptor was identified in a woman aged 60-70 years who had recovered from COVID-19. Sequenced: PBMCs or T cells enriched from blood (not recorded which). CDR3 nucleotide sequence: TGTGCCAGCAGTTTCCGACAGGGAGGTGGTTCACCCCTCCACTTT. Translated, it gives CASSFRQGGGSPLHF.